The clone carrying this TCR beta chain was counted a few times. This CDR3 contains 14 residues. V was cut by 8 bases and J by 0 bases, with 13 bases left in between. Germline lookup yields CDR1 ENHRY and CDR2 SYGVKD. Per the authors' pipeline: Counts of nucleated cells, estimated from reference gene primer amplification, were obtained. This table comes from immunoSEQ multiplex PCR, and its TCRdb copy is limited to in-frame clones, with some not included. V, J and clone size are taken as reported in that table, and D and trimming were inferred from the DNA itself. The sample has roughly 240,000 clones, roughly 80% seen once. This specimen belongs to a study of blood T cell repertoires in COVID-19. Across the study: The United States, Italy and Spain provided the acute and convalescent COVID-19 samples. PBMCs, B-cell-depleted T cells, or T cells were the source of the cDNA or gDNA that made up the material.

The clonotype comes from a woman in her seventies with acute or convalescent COVID-19. This chain links TRBV10-3 with TRBJ1-2; possible D gene TRBD1, 5 bases. Material: peripheral blood. CDR3 region: CAIFPTGANYGYTF. CDR3 coding DNA: TGTGCCATCTTCCCTACAGGAGCTAACTATGGCTACACCTTC.